A single sample gave rise to the 17 T cell receptor beta chains below, sequenced in a study of cytomegalovirus exposure and HLA in healthy donors. Use of 60 Vbeta and 13 Jbeta primers characterized the PCR. The method was immunoSEQ multiplex PCR; TCRdb's version includes in-frame clones alone and lacks a portion of them. The table has roughly 170,000 clones, just under 85% seen once; the top ten hold under 5%. The material sequenced was PBMCs. These receptors were collected from a girl between 5 and 17 years old in good health and CMV-seropositive.

This clone was detected once. The V and J genes are TRBV2 and TRBJ1-1, with unresolved D. This CDR3 has 12 residues. Germline CDR1 is SNHLY and CDR2 is FYNNEI. V gave up 9 bases and J gave up 0 bases, with 8 bases separating them. CDR3 DNA sequence: TGTGCCAGACAGACCATGAACACTGAAGCTTTCTTT. It codes for CARQTMNTEAFF.

This clone was found once. The chain recombines TRBV6-1 with TRBJ1-2; TRBD1 matches at 8 bases. The V gene's germline CDR1 is MNHNS and CDR2 SASEGT. The V gene end was trimmed by 3 bases and the J gene end by 2 bases; junction bases not matched to a gene: 8. There are 16 residues in the CDR3. CDR3: CASSDPGTGTNYGYTF. The CDR3 nucleotides are TGTGCCAGCAGTGACCCCGGGACAGGCACGAACTATGGCTACACCTTC.

The gene calls are TRBV6-5 and TRBJ1-4; TRBD1 aligns across 8 bases. V shed 6 bases and J 7 bases; nucleotides not matched to a gene: 4. CDR3 length: 13 residues. Per the germline V gene, CDR1 is MNHEY and CDR2 is SVGAGI. CDR3 coding DNA: TGTGCCAGCAGCAATGACAGGGGTGAAAAACTGTTTTTT. It codes for CASSNDRGEKLFF.

This chain connects TRBV6-5 to TRBJ1-3; 7 bases align to TRBD1. Germline V gives CDR1 MNHEY, CDR2 SVGAGI. V gave up 2 bases and J gave up 4 bases; unmatched junction bases: 8. The CDR3 loop spans 16 amino acids. The CDR3 loop reads CASSYTDRVDGNTIYF. The CDR3 bases are TGTGCCAGCAGTTACACCGACAGGGTCGACGGAAACACCATATATTTT.

The rearrangement joins TRBV5-1 to TRBJ1-5; D unresolved. Germline lookup yields CDR1 SGHRS and CDR2 YFSETQ. CDR3 length: 14 amino acids. The germline V and J ends were trimmed by 0 bases and 7 bases, with 11 bases remaining between them. For the CDR3, the DNA is TGCGCCAGCAGCTTGGACGGGGTAGGGCAGCCCCAGCATTTT. Amino acid sequence: CASSLDGVGQPQHF.

This clone came up once. The V gene is TRBV6-5, the J gene TRBJ2-5; D perhaps matches TRBD1 (6 bases). V was cut by 7 bases and J by 9 bases, with 21 bases left in between. Germline V CDR1 and CDR2: MNHEY, SVGAGI. This CDR3 is built from 14 residues. The CDR3 reads CASTVVWGHRAQYF. Written as DNA, the CDR3 is TGTGCCAGCACAGTGGTCTGGGGACACAGGGCCCAGTACTTC.

The chain uses TRBV19 and TRBJ1-4, with TRBD1 matching over 11 bases. With 4 bases clipped from V and 0 bases from J, the junction kept 13 bases outside the gene matches. This CDR3 comprises 20 residues. Germline V CDR1 and CDR2: LNHDA, SQIVND (reference sequence). The CDR3 sequence: CASSTWTGGDASATNEKLFF. CDR3 in DNA: TGTGCCAGTAGTACCTGGACAGGGGGCGACGCATCAGCAACTAATGAAAAACTGTTTTTT.

The rearrangement joins TRBV4-1 to TRBJ1-5, with D maybe TRBD1 (6 bases). Trimming removed 0 bases from V and 6 bases from J, with 12 bases in between. This CDR3 is built from 15 residues. Per germline, CDR1 MGHRA and CDR2 YSYEKL. Here the CDR3 reads CASSQDWRGPQPQHF. The CDR3 DNA follows: TGCGCCAGCAGCCAAGATTGGCGGGGGCCTCAGCCCCAGCATTTT.

The rearrangement joins TRBV11-2 to TRBJ1-4, with D perhaps matching TRBD1 (6 bases). Germline V CDR1 and CDR2: SGHAT, FQNNGV. The V end lost 5 bases, the J end lost 7 bases, and 17 bases lay between the germline ends. The CDR3 has 15 residues. CDR3 DNA: TGTGCCAGCAGCCATGCTCCGGACAGAACTGAAAAACTGTTTTTT. This gives the protein CASSHAPDRTEKLFF.

Only a few counts were recorded for this clone. The rearrangement links TRBV2 to TRBJ1-1; unclear D gene. The CDR3 is made up of 11 amino acids. Trimming stripped 7 bases from V and 6 bases from J, with 9 bases between. From germline, CDR1 is SNHLY and CDR2 FYNNEI. In DNA form, the CDR3 reads TGTGCCAGCACGCTTCGCGCTGAAGCTTTCTTT. Protein product: CASTLRAEAFF.

This chain links TRBV6-1 with TRBJ1-5; D is uncertain. V was trimmed by 3 bases and J by 2 bases, leaving 5 bases between them. The CDR3 totals 13 residues. The germline CDR1 and CDR2 sequences are MNHNS and SASEGT. This CDR3 reads CASSDQGNQPQHF. CDR3 in DNA: TGTGCCAGCAGTGATCAGGGCAATCAGCCCCAGCATTTT.

This chain uses TRBV2 with TRBJ1-1; the D is unclear. The germline gives CDR1 SNHLY, CDR2 FYNNEI. This CDR3 is built from 14 residues. With 8 bases removed from V and 0 bases from J, the gap between germline ends came to 13 bases. The CDR3 nucleotides read TGTGCCAGCCGAAGAGAGGGAATGAACACTGAAGCTTTCTTT. Protein: CASRREGMNTEAFF. Combining the CDR3 with reference TRBV2 and TRBJ1-1 gives the whole variable domain EPEVTQTPSHQVTQMGQEVILRCVPISNHLYFYWYRQILGQKVEFLVSFYNNEISEKSEIFDDQFSVERPDGSNFTLKIRSTKLEDSAMYFCASRREGMNTEAFFGQGTRLTVV.

J is TRBJ1-2 and V is TRBV27; D not certain. Germline loops: CDR1 MNHEY, CDR2 SMNVEV (reference sequence). The V end lost 5 bases, the J end lost 0 bases, and 7 bases lay between the germline ends. This CDR3 has 13 amino acids. CDR3 residues: CASSAQANYGYTF. The DNA for the CDR3 is TGTGCCAGCAGTGCGCAGGCTAACTATGGCTACACCTTC.

This chain uses TRBV7-6 with TRBJ2-7; 8 bases are shared with TRBD2. The CDR3 contains 15 residues. Germline CDR1 is SGHVS and CDR2 is FNYEAQ. With V trimmed by 4 bases and J by 1 base, 6 bases remained unmatched. In nucleotides, the CDR3 is TGTGCCAGCAGCTCGGGGGGGAGGGGGTCCTACGAGCAGTACTTC. Its protein product is CASSSGGRGSYEQYF. The full variable domain, completed using reference TRBV7-6 and TRBJ2-7, is GAGVSQSPRYKVTKRGQDVALRCDPISGHVSLYWYRQALGQGPEFLTYFNYEAQQDKSGLPNDRFSAERPEGSISTLTIQRTEQRDSAMYRCASSSGGRGSYEQYFGPGTRLTVT.

This clone has just one count. V and J are TRBV27 and TRBJ1-5; D gene unclear. V lost 8 bases and J lost 0, with 14 bases in between. From germline, CDR1 is MNHEY and CDR2 SMNVEV (reference sequence). CDR3 size: 15 residues. CDR3 in amino acids: CASRSGYYSNQPQHF. DNA for the CDR3: TGTGCCAGCCGGTCGGGGTACTATAGCAATCAGCCCCAGCATTTT.

The J gene is TRBJ1-4, the V gene TRBV27; 8 nucleotides match TRBD1. V lost 3 bases and J lost 8; bases outside the gene matches: 11. The CDR3 sequence is 16 residues long. Germline V CDR1 and CDR2: MNHEY, SMNVEV (reference sequence). In DNA form, the CDR3 reads TGTGCCAGCAGTTTCACCCCCGACAGGGGTGGGGAAAAACTGTTTTTT. It is translated as CASSFTPDRGGEKLFF. Full variable domain (rest looked up from reference TRBV27 and TRBJ1-4): EAQVTQNPRYLITVTGKKLTVTCSQNMNHEYMSWYRQDPGLGLRQIYYSMNVEVTDKGDVPEGYKVSRKEKRNFPLILESPSPNQTSLYFCASSFTPDRGGEKLFFGSGTQLSVL.

V usage is TRBV7-9 and J usage is TRBJ2-7; TRBD1 agrees at 9 bases. V shed 5 bases, J shed 3 bases, and the junction held 8 bases outside the gene matches. Germline-derived CDR1 and CDR2 are SEHNR and FQNEAQ (reference sequence). The CDR3 runs to 15 residues. This chain's CDR3 is CASSHRTGDLYEQYF. CDR3 DNA: TGTGCCAGCAGCCACCGGACAGGGGATCTCTACGAGCAGTACTTC.